What follows are 17 T cell receptor beta chains derived from one specimen sequenced in a study of low-dose radiotherapy and immunotherapy resistance in tumors. Alpha and beta chains were covered, as first-strand cDNA relied on TRAV- and TRBV-specific primers. TCRs were amplified for approximately 21 PCR cycles with a constant-region primer and V-primer adapter. Via MiXCR, TCRdb re-called the reads, giving one row per CDR3 protein. The sample lists tens of thousands of distinct CDR3 sequences, 20% seen once, with about 13% in the top ten. Stated time point: after trial treatment. The treatment denotes: LDRT plus nivolumab, ipilimumab, low-dose cyclophosphamide and aspirin (RACIN trial). This sample comprised PBMCs, obtained after low-dose radiotherapy plus immunotherapy. These receptors originate from a female donor with ovarian cancer.

As regards this clonotype: This is likely an artifact of a read error, given a far larger clone one base away. The V and J genes are TRBV20-1 and TRBJ2-4; no clear D. Germline CDR1 and CDR2: DFQATT and SNEGSKA (reference sequence). V lost 3 bases and J 13 bases, leaving 25 bases between the germline ends. The CDR3 has 15 residues. CDR3 residues: CSASRATYSYNEQYF. For the CDR3, the DNA is TGCAGTGCTAGTCGTGCAACGTACTCCTACAATGAGCAGTACTTC.

CDR3 amino acids: CASRLRFGYGYTF. The CDR3 DNA is TGTGCCAGCAGGTTGAGGTTCGGCTATGGCTACACCTTC. The rearrangement joins TRBV28 to TRBJ1-2; no firm D call. Trimming took off 6 bases at V and 4 bases at J, with 12 bases between the two ends. Germline CDR1 MDHEN, CDR2 SYDVKM. The CDR3 is 13 residues long.

This clonotype was observed at least ten times. The rearrangement joins TRBV3-1 to TRBJ2-1, with 10 bases matching TRBD2. The CDR3 covers 18 residues. Losses at the gene ends were 2 bases for V and 0 bases for J; bases not matched to a gene: 7. CDR1 is LGHDT and CDR2 is YNNKEL in the germline V gene (reference sequence). The CDR3 loop reads CASSQPSGGALSYNEQFF. CDR3 nucleotides: TGTGCCAGCAGCCAACCCAGCGGGGGGGCGCTCTCCTACAATGAGCAGTTCTTC.

This clonotype was recorded many times. This rearrangement joins TRBV30 to TRBJ1-1; D not certain. Germline CDR1 reads GTSNPN; CDR2 reads SVGIG (reference sequence). This CDR3 has 13 amino acids. Trimming removed 2 bases at V and 3 bases at J, with 10 bases between. In DNA form, the CDR3 reads TGTGCCTGGAGTTATAGGAGGGACACTGAAGCTTTCTTT. This gives the protein CAWSYRRDTEAFF.

This clonotype was counted at least ten times. This rearrangement joins TRBV29-1 to TRBJ2-7, with D possibly TRBD2 on 6 matching bases. CDR1 and CDR2 (germline): SQVTM, ANQGSEA. Trimming took 4 bases from V and 5 from J, leaving 12 bases between them. The CDR3 extends over 12 amino acids. CDR3 in DNA: TGCAGCGTTGCCACGACTAGGAACGAGCAGTACTTC. It encodes CSVATTRNEQYF.

A remark on this clonotype: The likely explanation is a read error, given a far larger clone one base away. The rearrangement links TRBV24-1 to TRBJ2-7; 9 nucleotides line up with TRBD2. This CDR3 has 20 residues. V lost 1 base to trimming and J lost 7 bases; unmatched junction nucleotides: 22. The germline V gene has CDR1 KGHDR and CDR2 SFDVKD. The chain's CDR3 is CATSDFGRGGLSSSGHEQYF. The CDR3 DNA reads TGTGCCACCAGTGATTTTGGGCGGGGGGGCCTTTCAAGCTCGGGACATGAGCAGTACTTC.

This clonotype was detected ten times or more. V and J are TRBV29-1 and TRBJ2-1, with D possibly being TRBD1 or TRBD2 (5 bases each). The CDR3 loop spans 15 amino acids. V was pared by 0 bases and J by 1 base, with 10 bases between. Per the germline V gene, CDR1 is SQVTM and CDR2 is ANQGSEA. CDR3 loop: CSVEDKGRSYNEQFF. The CDR3 DNA sequence: TGCAGCGTTGAAGATAAGGGGAGATCCTACAATGAGCAGTTCTTC.

The chain employs TRBV7-2 and TRBJ2-5; tentative D call: TRBD2 (6 bases). The V end lost 0 bases, the J end lost 7 bases, and 15 bases lay between the germline ends. Looked up from germline, CDR1 is SGHTA and CDR2 is FQGNSA. CDR3 length: 15 amino acids. Written as DNA, the CDR3 is TGTGCCAGCAGCTTAGCGCTCGGGAGTGAGGGGACCCAGTACTTC. It yields the protein CASSLALGSEGTQYF.

This clonotype showed up many times. The V gene is TRBV7-2, the J gene TRBJ2-2; no clear D gene. The CDR3 has 15 residues. CDR1 and CDR2 from the germline V gene are SGHTA and FQGNSA. V gave up 4 bases and J gave up 6 bases, with 15 bases separating them. The CDR3 region is CASSSLGPVAGELFF. In DNA, the CDR3 is TGTGCCAGCAGCTCCCTTGGGCCGGTCGCCGGGGAGCTGTTTTTT. The complete variable domain, with remaining parts taken from reference TRBV7-2 and TRBJ2-2, reads GAGVSQSPSNKVTEKGKDVELRCDPISGHTALYWYRQSLGQGLEFLIYFQGNSAPDKSGLPSDRFSAERTGGSVSTLTIQRTQQEDSAVYLCASSSLGPVAGELFFGEGSRLTVL.

J is TRBJ2-1 and V is TRBV5-1, with 7 positions matching TRBD2. V shed 0 bases, J shed 3 bases, and the junction held 3 bases outside the gene matches. The germline CDR1 and CDR2 sequences are SGHRS and YFSETQ. The CDR3 consists of 15 residues. The CDR3 protein is CASSLEGLVYNEQFF. CDR3 DNA sequence: TGCGCCAGCAGCTTGGAAGGACTAGTCTACAATGAGCAGTTCTTC.

Worth noting for this clonotype: A far larger clone is just one base off, so this is likely a read error. This chain uses TRBV19 with TRBJ2-4, with no clear D. The V gene's germline CDR1 is LNHDA and CDR2 SQIVND (reference sequence). The CDR3 is 16 amino acids. V was trimmed by 0 bases and J by 13 bases, leaving 22 bases between them. In DNA, the CDR3 is TGTGCCAGTAGTATAGATTCTGGTCAGAGCTCGGGTGAGCAGTACTTC. This encodes CASSIDSGQSSGEQYF.

This chain connects TRBV18 to TRBJ2-2, with a weak D call TRBD2 (5 bases). Deletions cut 5 bases from V and 5 bases from J, with 6 bases between. There are 12 residues in the CDR3. Germline lookup yields CDR1 KGHSH and CDR2 LQKENI. The CDR3 loop reads CASSSGTGELFF. The CDR3 region has the DNA TGTGCCAGCTCATCGGGAACCGGGGAGCTGTTTTTT.

The CDR3 bases are TGTGCCAGCAGGCCGACAGGGACTAATCAGCCCCAGCATTTT. Its translation is CASRPTGTNQPQHF. The J gene is TRBJ1-5, the V gene TRBV6-6, with TRBD1 identical over 7 bases. With V trimmed by 6 bases and J by 4 bases, 6 bases remained unmatched. This CDR3 contains 14 residues. The germline V gene encodes CDR1 MNHNY and CDR2 SVGAGI (reference sequence).

This clonotype was picked up many times. This sequence joins TRBV30 and TRBJ2-2, with TRBD1 identical over 7 bases. Germline lookup yields CDR1 GTSNPN and CDR2 SVGIG (reference sequence). CDR3 length: 15 residues. The V and J ends lost 0 bases and 4 bases, in that order; junction bases with no gene match: 5. The DNA for the CDR3 is TGTGCCTGGAGTGTACTTGCAGGGGGCACCGGGGAGCTGTTTTTT. This translates into CAWSVLAGGTGELFF.

Concerning this clonotype itself: This may be a read error, as it is one base from a much larger clone. The chain employs TRBV5-4 and TRBJ2-5, with D possibly being TRBD1 or TRBD2 (5 bases each). Germline CDR1 is SGHNT and CDR2 is YYREEE (reference sequence). The CDR3 length is 13 residues. Trimming left V 2 bases short and J 3 bases short, with 8 bases between. CDR3 nucleotides: TGTGCCAGCAGCTTCGGGGCCGAAGAGACCCAGTACTTC. The encoded protein is CASSFGAEETQYF.

This clonotype was recorded many times. In nucleotides, the CDR3 is TGTGCCAGTAGTAAGCAGGGGGCAGTATGGTATGGCTACACCTTC. This sequence encodes CASSKQGAVWYGYTF. V usage is TRBV19 and J usage is TRBJ1-2; TRBD1 agrees at 8 bases. Germline V gene data show CDR1 as LNHDA and CDR2 as SQIVND (reference sequence). The CDR3 loop spans 15 amino acids. Trimming removed 4 bases from V and 5 bases from J; junction bases left unmatched: 9.

This clonotype was recorded many times. V is TRBV7-2 and J is TRBJ2-1; no clear D gene. V was pared by 5 bases and J by 2 bases, with 10 bases between. CDR3 length: 14 amino acids. The germline CDR1 and CDR2 sequences are SGHTA and FQGNSA. CDR3 in amino acids: CASSPDPTYNEQFF. DNA for the CDR3: TGTGCCAGCAGCCCGGACCCGACCTACAATGAGCAGTTCTTC.